Each of the 16 T cell receptor beta chains below was sequenced from the same sample in a study of blood T cell repertoires in COVID-19. Some clones are missing from TCRdb's copy, which holds only in-frame ones; the method was immunoSEQ multiplex PCR. The repertoire consists of 300,000 to 350,000 clones, with 85% to 90% occurring once and the leading ten covering under 3%. Sequenced input: peripheral blood. These receptors all come from a woman in her twenties or thirties with COVID-19, enrolled during active disease.

The chain carries TRBV7-8 and TRBJ2-7; TRBD2 matches 11 bases. Germline V gene sequence: CDR1 SGHVS, CDR2 FQNEAQ. V gave up 0 bases and J gave up 4 bases; unmatched junction bases: 8. The CDR3 runs 17 residues. CDR3 loop: CASSLAGLAGGTYEQYF. The CDR3 DNA is TGTGCCAGCAGCTTAGCGGGGCTAGCGGGAGGTACTTACGAGCAGTACTTC. Full variable domain (missing parts from reference TRBV7-8 and TRBJ2-7): GAGVSQSPRYKVAKRGQDVALRCDPISGHVSLFWYQQALGQGPEFLTYFQNEAQLDKSGLPSDRFFAERPEGSVSTLKIQRTQQEDSAVYLCASSLAGLAGGTYEQYFGPGTRLTVT.

The V and J genes are TRBV5-8 and TRBJ2-2; weak D call: TRBD1 (8 bases). Germline lookup yields CDR1 SGHTS and CDR2 YDEGEE. This CDR3 spans 16 amino acids. The V end lost 4 bases, the J end lost 4 bases, and 17 bases lay between the germline ends. The CDR3 is CASSTPQGEGTGELFF. CDR3 in DNA: TGTGCCAGCAGCACACCACAGGGGGAGGGCACCGGGGAGCTGTTTTTT.

This chain connects TRBV7-2 to TRBJ1-1; D is uncertain. V lost 1 base, J lost 1 base, and 7 bases lay in between. Germline-derived CDR1 and CDR2 are SGHTA and FQGNSA. The CDR3 covers 14 residues. CDR3 nucleotide sequence: TGTGCCAGCAGCTTAGATGGGCAGAACACTGAAGCTTTCTTT. This gives the protein CASSLDGQNTEAFF. Full variable domain (outside the CDR3, taken from reference TRBV7-2 and TRBJ1-1): GAGVSQSPSNKVTEKGKDVELRCDPISGHTALYWYRQSLGQGLEFLIYFQGNSAPDKSGLPSDRFSAERTGGSVSTLTIQRTQQEDSAVYLCASSLDGQNTEAFFGQGTRLTVV.

The chain combines TRBV5-1 with TRBJ1-2; TRBD1 is a possible D gene (6 bases). The germline V gene encodes CDR1 SGHRS and CDR2 YFSETQ. The CDR3 has 13 residues. Trimming left V 2 bases short and J 8 bases short, with 13 bases between. The CDR3 DNA reads as TGCGCCAGCAGCTTCGCTGTGGGGGCGGGCTACACCTTC. It is translated as CASSFAVGAGYTF.

The chain links TRBV3-1 (or the pseudogene TRBV3-2) to TRBJ2-1; 10 bases are shared with TRBD1. The CDR3 totals 17 residues. Germline V lookup: CDR1 LGHDT, CDR2 YNNKEL (reference sequence). The trim removed 0 bases at V and 6 bases at J, leaving 8 bases unmatched. Here the CDR3 reads CASSQEWDRGMFNEQFF. The CDR3 bases are TGTGCCAGCAGCCAAGAATGGGACAGGGGTATGTTCAATGAGCAGTTCTTC.

This chain uses TRBV30 with TRBJ1-3, with D perhaps matching TRBD1 (6 bases). The V end lost 2 bases, the J end lost 2 bases, and 10 bases lay between the germline ends. Germline values: CDR1 GTSNPN, CDR2 SVGIG (reference sequence). The CDR3 runs 14 residues. In DNA form, the CDR3 reads TGTGCCTGGAGTAGTACAGGGCCTGGAAACACCATATATTTT. Its translation: CAWSSTGPGNTIYF.

V usage is TRBV7-2 and J usage is TRBJ1-5; D is possibly TRBD1 (5 bases). The CDR3 totals 16 residues. V lost 5 bases, J lost 4 bases, and 18 bases lay in between. Looked up from germline, CDR1 is SGHTA and CDR2 is FQGNSA. The DNA for the CDR3 is TGTGCCAGCAGCACCGGGACTCCGAATTTAAATCAGCCCCAGCATTTT. Translating it yields CASSTGTPNLNQPQHF.

The V call is TRBV6-6, the J call TRBJ1-5; 8 bases are shared with TRBD1. The CDR3 runs 14 residues. The ends lost 7 bases at V and 6 bases at J; junction bases unmatched: 8. Per germline, CDR1 MNHNY and CDR2 SVGAGI (reference sequence). For the CDR3, the DNA is TGTGCCAGCAAACAGGGGGATGACGGTCAGCCCCAGCATTTT. Translated, it gives CASKQGDDGQPQHF.

This chain joins TRBV7-2 and TRBJ2-3; 8 bases are a match to TRBD1. V shed 1 base and J 6 bases; nucleotides not matched to a gene: 3. Germline V CDR1 and CDR2: SGHTA, FQGNSA. This CDR3 region has 14 residues. The CDR3 spells CASSLDRGADTQYF. CDR3 DNA sequence: TGTGCCAGCAGCTTAGACAGGGGGGCTGATACGCAGTATTTT. Drawing the rest from reference TRBV7-2 and TRBJ2-3, the complete variable domain is GAGVSQSPSNKVTEKGKDVELRCDPISGHTALYWYRQSLGQGLEFLIYFQGNSAPDKSGLPSDRFSAERTGGSVSTLTIQRTQQEDSAVYLCASSLDRGADTQYFGPGTRLTVL.

The chain joins TRBV5-5 to TRBJ1-1, with 9 positions matching TRBD1. Germline trimming cut 4 bases from V and 6 bases from J; bases unmatched to any gene: 1. CDR1 and CDR2 from the germline V gene are SGHKS and YYEKEE (reference sequence). The CDR3 length is 12 residues. CDR3 loop: CASSRQGAEAFF. The CDR3 coding sequence is TGTGCCAGCAGCCGACAGGGGGCTGAAGCTTTCTTT.

V is TRBV2 and J is TRBJ1-6; perhaps TRBD1 as D (6 bases). The CDR3 runs to 16 residues. V lost 5 bases and J lost 4, with 15 bases in between. Germline V CDR1 and CDR2: SNHLY, FYNNEI. CDR3 loop: CASSKSPGQYNSPLHF. CDR3 coding DNA: TGTGCCAGCAGTAAAAGTCCGGGACAATATAATTCACCCCTCCACTTT.

The chain uses TRBV29-1 and TRBJ2-7; D unresolved. V was pared by 4 bases and J by 4 bases, with 11 bases between. CDR1 is SQVTM and CDR2 is ANQGSEA in the germline V gene. There are 12 residues in the CDR3. DNA of the CDR3: TGCAGCGTTGGTTGGGCCTCTTACGAGCAGTACTTC. Translating gives CSVGWASYEQYF.

V usage is TRBV28 and J usage is TRBJ1-6, with D possibly TRBD1 on 6 matching bases. The V end was cut by 6 bases, the J end by 9 bases, with 24 bases between. Germline loops: CDR1 MDHEN, CDR2 SYDVKM. The CDR3 is 17 amino acids. The CDR3 loop reads CASSPRGGAGPTSPLHF. DNA for the CDR3: TGTGCCAGCAGCCCTCGGGGGGGGGCCGGTCCCACTTCACCCCTCCACTTT.

The J gene is TRBJ2-1, the V gene TRBV21-1; the D call in the table, TRBD2, was not verified against the DNA. TRBV21-1 is a pseudogene segment. The CDR3 sequence is 12 residues long. The CDR3 DNA sequence: TGTGCCAGCGGCGGGAAGTGCGTTGAGCAGTTCTTC. Its protein is CASGGKCVEQFF.

This sequence joins TRBV7-3 and TRBJ1-2; D gene unclear. Deletions cut 5 bases from V and 2 bases from J, with 9 bases between. The CDR3 extends over 13 amino acids. Germline values: CDR1 SGHTA, CDR2 FQGTGA. The CDR3 nucleotides read TGTGCCAGCAGCCCCGACAAAAACTATGGCTACACCTTC. Translation: CASSPDKNYGYTF. Full variable domain (rest looked up from reference TRBV7-3 and TRBJ1-2): GAGVSQTPSNKVTEKGKYVELRCDPISGHTALYWYRQSLGQGPEFLIYFQGTGAADDSGLPNDRFFAVRPEGSVSTLKIQRTERGDSAVYLCASSPDKNYGYTFGSGTRLTVV.

The V call is TRBV28, the J call TRBJ1-2; 7 bases fit TRBD1. The V and J ends lost 3 bases and 4 bases, in that order; junction bases with no gene match: 17. This CDR3 spans 18 amino acids. Per germline, CDR1 MDHEN and CDR2 SYDVKM. CDR3 sequence reads: CASSFLLRGRLSTYGYTF. CDR3 bases: TGTGCCAGCAGTTTCCTATTGAGGGGGCGCCTATCGACCTATGGCTACACCTTC.